What follows are 30 T cell receptor beta chains derived from one specimen sequenced in a study of cytomegalovirus exposure and HLA in healthy donors (dated by TCRdb to 2016 to 2017). Preparation of the library involved the immunoSEQ multiplex PCR assay. The table comes from immuneACCESS by way of TCRdb, which keeps in-frame sequences with V and J called. Part of the clones is missing from these tables; in studies checked, under half for an unresolved V gene and the rest for unknown reasons. The sample yields some 210,000 clones; roughly 84% were counted once. The ten largest account for more than 1.5% of the sample. Sample: PBMCs. Source of these receptors: a woman between 18 and 29 years old in good health and CMV-seropositive.

J is TRBJ1-5 and V is TRBV27, with D unclear. The CDR3 length is 13 residues. V dropped 2 bases and J dropped 7 bases, with 9 bases sitting between them. Germline CDR1 reads MNHEY; CDR2 reads SMNVEV (reference sequence). The CDR3 sequence is CASSLAGGQPQHF. CDR3 DNA: TGTGCCAGCAGTTTAGCGGGAGGCCAGCCCCAGCATTTT.

The rearrangement links TRBV30 to TRBJ1-1, with D maybe TRBD1 (6 bases). V gave up 8 bases and J gave up 1 base, with 14 bases separating them. This CDR3 region has 13 residues. CDR1 is GTSNPN and CDR2 is SVGIG in the germline V gene (reference sequence). The DNA for the CDR3 is TGTGCCACGGCTGGACAGACGAACACTGAAGCTTTCTTT. Translating gives CATAGQTNTEAFF.

V and J are TRBV28 and TRBJ1-1, with D hard to call. The CDR3 contains 12 residues. Germline values: CDR1 MDHEN, CDR2 SYDVKM. V lost 2 bases and J 10 bases, leaving 11 bases between the germline ends. CDR3 region: CASSLARTGAFF. In DNA form, the CDR3 reads TGTGCCAGCAGTTTAGCCCGAACCGGAGCTTTCTTT. The complete variable domain, with remaining parts taken from reference TRBV28 and TRBJ1-1, reads DVKVTQSSRYLVKRTGEKVFLECVQDMDHENMFWYRQDPGLGLRLIYFSYDVKMKEKGDIPEGYSVSREKKERFSLILESASTNQTSMYLCASSLARTGAFFGQGTRLTVV.

The J gene is TRBJ1-3, the V gene TRBV7-7, with 8 bases matching TRBD1. The CDR3 length is 16 residues. V shed 5 bases, J shed 3 bases, and the junction held 9 bases outside the gene matches. CDR1 is SSHAT and CDR2 is FNYEAQ in the germline V gene (reference sequence). CDR3 protein: CASSPDRVSGGNTIYF. The DNA of the CDR3 is TGTGCCAGCAGCCCGGACAGGGTTTCGGGTGGAAACACCATATATTTT. The full variable domain, its missing parts supplied by reference TRBV7-7 and TRBJ1-3, is GAGVSQSPRYKVTKRGQDVTLRCDPISSHATLYWYQQALGQGPEFLTYFNYEAQPDKSGLPSDRFSAERPEGSISTLTIQRTEQRDSAMYRCASSPDRVSGGNTIYFGEGSWLTVV.

This clone was picked up one time. This chain uses TRBV19 with TRBJ2-7; 10 nucleotides align to TRBD1. Germline CDR1 reads LNHDA; CDR2 reads SQIVND (reference sequence). The V and J ends lost 2 bases and 3 bases, in that order; junction bases with no gene match: 10. The CDR3 length is 17 residues. CDR3 sequence reads: CASSIPAGQGRDYEQYF. For the CDR3, the DNA is TGTGCCAGTAGTATACCCGCGGGACAGGGGAGAGACTACGAGCAGTACTTC.

The rearrangement joins TRBV29-1 to TRBJ2-5, with D perhaps TRBD2 (6 bases). Trimming took off 7 bases at V and 1 base at J, with 22 bases between the two ends. The CDR3 spans 16 residues. CDR1 and CDR2 from the germline V gene are SQVTM and ANQGSEA. CDR3 sequence reads: CSAHPPGDDPQETQYF. The CDR3 DNA reads as TGCAGCGCCCATCCCCCGGGGGACGATCCCCAAGAGACCCAGTACTTC.

The V and J genes are TRBV4-1 and TRBJ2-6; the D gene is possibly TRBD2 (7 bases). This CDR3 has 16 residues. Germline CDR1 MGHRA, CDR2 YSYEKL. V was clipped by 2 bases and J by 3 bases, with 11 bases between them. The CDR3 is CASSQLRGGGANVLTF. CDR3 nucleotides: TGCGCCAGCAGCCAATTGAGGGGGGGTGGGGCCAACGTCCTGACTTTC.

The rearrangement joins TRBV6-6 to TRBJ1-1; 7 nucleotides agree with TRBD1. Germline CDR1 MNHNY, CDR2 SVGAGI (reference sequence). This CDR3 is built from 14 residues. With 5 bases clipped from V and 3 bases from J, the junction kept 6 bases outside the gene matches. CDR3 DNA: TGTGCCAGCAGTCGGAGTACAGGGGACACTGAAGCTTTCTTT. The encoded protein is CASSRSTGDTEAFF.

The chain joins TRBV5-6 to TRBJ1-4, with D perhaps TRBD1 (5 bases). Germline V lookup: CDR1 SGHDT, CDR2 YYEEEE. This CDR3 is 17 amino acids long. V gave up 0 bases and J gave up 4 bases, with 16 bases separating them. The CDR3 coding sequence is TGTGCCAGCAGCTTGGGTCAAGGGGCGAGGAATAATGAAAAACTGTTTTTT. Translated, it gives CASSLGQGARNNEKLFF.

The chain carries TRBV5-4 and TRBJ2-5; D possibly corresponds to TRBD2 (5 bases). V dropped 6 bases and J dropped 1 base, with 16 bases sitting between them. The CDR3 contains 15 residues. Germline V gene lookup returns CDR1 SGHNT and CDR2 YYREEE (reference sequence). The CDR3 is CASTILGDRQETQYF. CDR3 DNA sequence: TGTGCCAGCACCATCCTCGGGGATCGCCAAGAGACCCAGTACTTC.

The chain uses TRBV28 and TRBJ2-7; D may be TRBD1 (7 bases). Germline V gives CDR1 MDHEN, CDR2 SYDVKM. Trimming took off 2 bases at V and 0 bases at J, with 14 bases between the two ends. The CDR3 totals 16 residues. This chain's CDR3 is CASSLRAGGSSYEQYF. DNA of the CDR3: TGTGCCAGCAGTTTACGGGCAGGGGGGAGCTCCTACGAGCAGTACTTC.

The V and J genes are TRBV28 and TRBJ2-7, with D perhaps matching TRBD1 (5 bases). Trimming stripped 5 bases from V and 6 bases from J, with 20 bases between. There are 15 residues in the CDR3. The germline V gene has CDR1 MDHEN and CDR2 SYDVKM. The CDR3 DNA is TGTGCCAGCAGTACTACAGGCGGCCGGCCGGCCGAGCAGTACTTC. Encoded protein: CASSTTGGRPAEQYF. The complete variable domain, with remaining parts taken from reference TRBV28 and TRBJ2-7, reads DVKVTQSSRYLVKRTGEKVFLECVQDMDHENMFWYRQDPGLGLRLIYFSYDVKMKEKGDIPEGYSVSREKKERFSLILESASTNQTSMYLCASSTTGGRPAEQYFGPGTRLTVT.

The chain combines TRBV5-5 with TRBJ1-1, with D hard to call. The CDR3 is 14 residues long. V was pared by 3 bases and J by 1 base, with 10 bases between. Germline V CDR1 and CDR2: SGHKS, YYEKEE (reference sequence). CDR3 amino acids: CASSSRHENTEAFF. CDR3 nucleotide sequence: TGTGCCAGCAGCTCGCGACACGAGAACACTGAAGCTTTCTTT.

V gene TRBV18 combines with J gene TRBJ2-3; TRBD2 matches at 10 bases. Germline V lookup: CDR1 KGHSH, CDR2 LQKENI. The CDR3 runs to 20 residues. V shed 2 bases, J shed 0 bases, and the junction held 14 bases outside the gene matches. DNA of the CDR3: TGTGCCAGCTCACCAGGGGCTGCGGTTCGGACTAGCGGAAGCACAGATACGCAGTATTTT. It translates to CASSPGAAVRTSGSTDTQYF.

The V and J genes are TRBV11-2 and TRBJ1-1, with unresolved D. This CDR3 spans 11 amino acids. The V end was cut by 5 bases, the J end by 7 bases, with 8 bases between. CDR1 is SGHAT and CDR2 is FQNNGV in the germline V gene. For the CDR3, the DNA is TGTGCCAGCAGCCAGGTTGGTGAAGCTTTCTTT. Encoded protein: CASSQVGEAFF. The full variable domain, with the rest looked up from reference TRBV11-2 and TRBJ1-1, is EAGVAQSPRYKIIEKRQSVAFWCNPISGHATLYWYQQILGQGPKLLIQFQNNGVVDDSQLPKDRFSAERLKGVDSTLKIQPAKLEDSAVYLCASSQVGEAFFGQGTRLTVV.

The J gene is TRBJ2-1, the V gene TRBV2; 8 bases fit TRBD2. CDR3 length equals 13 residues. Germline loops: CDR1 SNHLY, CDR2 FYNNEI. V lost 9 bases and J lost 8; bases outside the gene matches: 9. The DNA for the CDR3 is TGTGCCAGGGGAGGCCCCGGGGGGGATGAGCAGTTCTTC. This encodes CARGGPGGDEQFF.

This chain joins TRBV5-1 and TRBJ2-4; no clear D. V gave up 3 bases and J gave up 6 bases, with 13 bases separating them. Germline-derived CDR1 and CDR2 are SGHRS and YFSETQ. The CDR3 is 14 residues long. CDR3 bases: TGCGCCAGCAGCTCAAGTTACACGGGAAACATTCAGTACTTC. It codes for CASSSSYTGNIQYF.

The chain has TRBV4-2 and TRBJ1-5; possibly TRBD1 for D (5 bases). In germline, CDR1 is LGHNA, CDR2 YNFKEQ. The length of the CDR3 is 16 residues. V gave up 1 base and J gave up 5 bases, with 15 bases separating them. The CDR3 spells CASSQGVRGEDQPQHF. CDR3 sequence (DNA): TGTGCCAGCAGCCAAGGCGTCAGAGGGGAGGATCAGCCCCAGCATTTT.

DNA for the CDR3: TGTGCCAGCAGCCCGGGACAGGCGAACACTGAAGCTTTCTTT. Protein product: CASSPGQANTEAFF. The chain uses TRBV7-6 and TRBJ1-1; 8 bases line up with TRBD1. After removal of 5 bases from V and 1 base from J, the junction contained 3 bases not matched to a gene. The germline V gene encodes CDR1 SGHVS and CDR2 FNYEAQ. This CDR3 has 14 residues.

This chain uses TRBV6-5 with TRBJ1-1; a possible D gene is TRBD1 (6 bases). V was pared by 1 base and J by 1 base, with 10 bases between. The CDR3 covers 15 residues. Per the germline V gene, CDR1 is MNHEY and CDR2 is SVGAGI. The CDR3 coding sequence is TGTGCCAGCAGTTACTTACAGGGACAGAACACTGAAGCTTTCTTT. The encoded protein is CASSYLQGQNTEAFF.

V gene TRBV28 combines with J gene TRBJ2-2, with D maybe TRBD2 (5 bases). This CDR3 contains 12 residues. Germline lookup yields CDR1 MDHEN and CDR2 SYDVKM. The V end lost 4 bases, the J end lost 6 bases, and 6 bases lay between the germline ends. CDR3 nucleotides: TGTGCCAGCAGTTATAGCGCCGGGGAGCTGTTTTTT. Protein: CASSYSAGELFF. Full variable domain (missing parts from reference TRBV28 and TRBJ2-2): DVKVTQSSRYLVKRTGEKVFLECVQDMDHENMFWYRQDPGLGLRLIYFSYDVKMKEKGDIPEGYSVSREKKERFSLILESASTNQTSMYLCASSYSAGELFFGEGSRLTVL.

The rearrangement links TRBV14 to TRBJ2-7; no clear D. Germline values: CDR1 SGHDN, CDR2 FVKESK. The length of the CDR3 is 13 residues. The V and J ends lost 2 bases and 2 bases respectively, with 7 bases between them. CDR3 DNA: TGTGCCAGCAGCCAACGTCCCCCCTACGAGCAGTACTTC. This translates into CASSQRPPYEQYF.

This clone was observed once. The chain is built from TRBV6-1 and TRBJ2-1; possible D gene TRBD2, 6 bases. This CDR3 spans 16 amino acids. Trimming cost V 4 bases and J 0 bases, with 13 bases left between them. CDR1 and CDR2 (germline): MNHNS, SASEGT. This CDR3 is CASSGDSGNSYNEQFF. Written as DNA, the CDR3 is TGTGCCAGCAGTGGGGATAGCGGAAACTCCTACAATGAGCAGTTCTTC.

This rearrangement joins TRBV27 to TRBJ2-3; no clear D gene. V lost 6 bases and J 8 bases, leaving 6 bases between the germline ends. Germline V gene lookup returns CDR1 MNHEY and CDR2 SMNVEV (reference sequence). This CDR3 has 10 residues. CDR3 sequence: CASRNGTQYF. Here the CDR3 DNA reads TGTGCCAGCAGAAACGGTACGCAGTATTTT.

This clone has a single count. V and J are TRBV5-1 and TRBJ2-4; tentatively, D is TRBD2 (6 bases). V lost 1 base to trimming and J lost 7 bases, with 18 bases between them. Germline CDR1 is SGHRS and CDR2 is YFSETQ. The CDR3 is 16 residues long. The CDR3 loop reads CASSLRDSSSWNIQYF. The DNA for the CDR3 is TGCGCCAGCAGCTTGAGGGACTCCTCAAGTTGGAACATTCAGTACTTC.

This chain links TRBV18 with TRBJ2-3, with 12 bases identical to TRBD2. Germline values: CDR1 KGHSH, CDR2 LQKENI. V lost 2 bases, J lost 7 bases, and 7 bases stayed unmatched. The CDR3 sequence is 16 residues long. The CDR3 loop reads CASSPLLAGGPHTQYF. The CDR3 nucleotides read TGTGCCAGCTCACCATTGCTAGCGGGAGGGCCACATACGCAGTATTTT.

The chain has TRBV7-8 and TRBJ1-4; D perhaps matches TRBD1 (5 bases). CDR3 length: 17 amino acids. Germline CDR1 SGHVS, CDR2 FQNEAQ. V was cut by 5 bases and J by 7 bases, with 23 bases left in between. The CDR3 nucleotides read TGTGCCAGCAGCCCTCCACGCCGATCGCGACAGTTTGAAAAACTGTTTTTT. Its protein product is CASSPPRRSRQFEKLFF.

The chain couples TRBV29-1 to TRBJ2-5; D gene uncertain. This CDR3 contains 12 residues. The germline V gene has CDR1 SQVTM and CDR2 ANQGSEA. The ends were cut back, 4 bases at V and 2 bases at J, with 8 bases in the middle. The CDR3, as DNA: TGCAGCGTTGGTTGGGCTCAAGAGACCCAGTACTTC. Translating it yields CSVGWAQETQYF.

The gene calls are TRBV11-2 and TRBJ2-4; possibly TRBD2 for D (5 bases). Germline V gene data show CDR1 as SGHAT and CDR2 as FQNNGV. With 1 base removed from V and 0 bases from J, the gap between germline ends came to 7 bases. The length of the CDR3 is 15 residues. The DNA of the CDR3 is TGTGCCAGCAGCTTAGCGGGAAGAGCCAAAAACATTCAGTACTTC. Translation: CASSLAGRAKNIQYF.

This clone was picked up one time. The chain uses TRBV10-3 and TRBJ2-1, with TRBD2 as a possible D gene (6 bases). V gave up 0 bases and J gave up 2 bases, with 14 bases separating them. The CDR3 totals 17 residues. Germline assignment: CDR1 ENHRY and CDR2 SYGVKD. The CDR3 sequence: CAISESVGRTPYNEQFF. The CDR3 nucleotides are TGTGCCATCAGTGAGTCAGTAGGGAGGACCCCCTACAATGAGCAGTTCTTC.